This is a list of T cell receptor beta chains from one sample in a study of T cell responses to AZD1222 COVID-19 vaccine. Sequencing used immunoSEQ multiplex PCR; TCRdb keeps in-frame clones, though not all of them. The sample shows just over 150,000 clones, over 90% of them seen only once. This specimen was peripheral blood, taken 28 days after the second AZD1222 dose. These receptors originate from an adult who received the AZD1222 COVID-19 vaccine. Each CDR3 is given with its conserved first and last residue. D genes are given only for firm matches. A clone size is listed for some rows: how often the clone was seen (once, few, many), or a class if it is expanded.

D: .; V: TRBV5-8; size: .; J: TRBJ1-2; CDR3: CASSLGGGINYGYTF; DNA: TGTGCCAGCAGCTTGGGAGGAGGTATTAACTATGGCTACACCTTC
D: TRBD2; V: TRBV2; size: .; J: TRBJ2-2; CDR3: CASTAGFGELFF; DNA: TGTGCCAGCACAGCGGGGTTCGGGGAGCTGTTTTTT
D: .; V: TRBV30; size: .; J: TRBJ1-5; CDR3: CAWSAQSHHQPQHF; DNA: TGTGCCTGGAGTGCTCAATCTCACCATCAGCCCCAGCATTTT
D: .; V: TRBV7-2; size: once; J: TRBJ2-7; CDR3: CASSLVGGEDSYEQYF; DNA: TGTGCCAGCAGCTTAGTGGGTGGGGAAGACTCCTACGAGCAGTACTTC
D: .; V: TRBV10-3; size: .; J: TRBJ2-7; CDR3: CAISSGLNSYEQYF; DNA: TGTGCCATCAGTTCGGGACTCAACTCCTACGAGCAGTACTTC
D: TRBD1; V: TRBV28; size: .; J: TRBJ2-1; CDR3: CASSLTGRWGQGFDEQFF; DNA: TGTGCCAGCAGTTTGACAGGTCGATGGGGACAGGGGTTCGATGAGCAGTTCTTC
D: .; V: TRBV11-2; size: few; J: TRBJ1-2; CDR3: CASSLARGGGYTF; DNA: TGTGCCAGCAGCTTAGCCAGGGGCGGTGGCTACACCTTC
D: TRBD2; V: TRBV4-1; size: .; J: TRBJ2-1; CDR3: CASSSQREGNEQFF; DNA: TGCGCCAGCAGCTCCCAGCGGGAAGGCAATGAGCAGTTCTTC
D: .; V: TRBV30; size: .; J: TRBJ2-7; CDR3: CAWSYLLGGHYEQYF; DNA: TGTGCCTGGAGCTACTTGTTGGGGGGGCATTACGAGCAGTACTTC
D: TRBD2; V: TRBV28; size: .; J: TRBJ2-2; CDR3: CASSLSREGAGELFF; DNA: TGTGCCAGCAGTTTATCGCGGGAGGGGGCCGGGGAGCTGTTTTTT
D: .; V: TRBV27; size: once; J: TRBJ1-1; CDR3: CASSHNGGSGNTEAFF; DNA: TGTGCCAGCAGCCATAATGGGGGCAGTGGGAACACTGAAGCTTTCTTT
D: .; V: TRBV9; size: .; J: TRBJ2-2; CDR3: CASSVARQQNTGELFF; DNA: TGTGCCAGCAGCGTAGCTAGACAACAGAACACCGGGGAGCTGTTTTTT
D: .; V: TRBV5-1; size: .; J: TRBJ2-3; CDR3: CASKRTVMLDTQYF; DNA: TGCGCCAGCAAGAGAACAGTAATGCTAGATACGCAGTATTTT
D: .; V: TRBV30; size: .; J: TRBJ1-2; CDR3: CAWSVGGDYGYTF; DNA: TGTGCCTGGAGTGTAGGGGGAGACTATGGCTACACCTTC
D: .; V: TRBV28; size: .; J: TRBJ1-6; CDR3: CASSLRQGRNSPLHF; DNA: TGTGCCAGCAGTTTACGGCAGGGGCGAAATTCACCCCTCCACTTT
D: .; V: TRBV2; size: once; J: TRBJ1-6; CDR3: CASSEAGSKSHSPLHF; DNA: TGTGCCAGCAGTGAAGCAGGGTCCAAATCTCATTCACCCCTCCACTTT
D: .; V: TRBV4-1; size: once; J: TRBJ1-2; CDR3: CASSQDETDNYGYTF; DNA: TGCGCCAGCAGCCAAGACGAAACAGACAACTATGGCTACACCTTC
D: TRBD1; V: TRBV3-1/TRBV3-2; size: .; J: TRBJ1-2; CDR3: CASSQRDRVSGYTF; DNA: TGTGCCAGCAGCCAAAGGGACAGGGTATCTGGCTACACCTTC
D: TRBD1; V: TRBV24-1; size: .; J: TRBJ2-7; CDR3: CATSDTGGDYEQYF; DNA: TGTGCCACCAGTGATACAGGGGGCGACTACGAGCAGTACTTC
D: .; V: TRBV3-1/TRBV3-2; size: .; J: TRBJ2-1; CDR3: CASSRGNNEQFF; DNA: TGTGCCAGCAGCCGTGGGAACAATGAGCAGTTCTTC
D: .; V: TRBV30; size: .; J: TRBJ2-7; CDR3: CAWSVMGIWYF; DNA: TGTGCCTGGAGTGTAATGGGGATATGGTACTTC
D: .; V: TRBV7-2; size: .; J: TRBJ2-7; CDR3: CASSLYVAYEQYF; DNA: TGTGCCAGCAGCTTGTATGTAGCCTACGAGCAGTACTTC
D: .; V: TRBV5-1; size: .; J: TRBJ1-2; CDR3: CASSLGGDGYTF; DNA: TGCGCCAGCAGCTTGGGAGGCGATGGCTACACCTTC
D: TRBD2; V: TRBV9; size: .; J: TRBJ2-5; CDR3: CASSATSGGAQYQETQYF; DNA: TGTGCCAGCAGCGCCACTAGCGGGGGGGCCCAGTACCAAGAGACCCAGTACTTC
D: .; V: TRBV6-5; size: .; J: TRBJ1-4; CDR3: CASRQGATNEKLFF; DNA: TGTGCCAGCAGACAGGGTGCAACTAATGAAAAACTGTTTTTT
D: TRBD2; V: TRBV11-2; size: .; J: TRBJ2-7; CDR3: CASSSSGIEQYF; DNA: TGTGCCAGCAGCTCTAGCGGGATCGAGCAGTACTTC